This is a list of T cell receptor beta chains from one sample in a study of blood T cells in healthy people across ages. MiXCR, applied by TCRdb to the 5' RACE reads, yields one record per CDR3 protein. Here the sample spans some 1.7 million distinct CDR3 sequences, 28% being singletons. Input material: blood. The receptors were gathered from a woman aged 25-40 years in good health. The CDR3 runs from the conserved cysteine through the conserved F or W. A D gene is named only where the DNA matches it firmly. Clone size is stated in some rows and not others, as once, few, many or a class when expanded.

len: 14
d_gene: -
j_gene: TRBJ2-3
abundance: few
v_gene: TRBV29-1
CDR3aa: CSVAGTPFTDTQYF
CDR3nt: TGCAGCGTTGCCGGGACACCCTTCACAGATACGCAGTATTTT

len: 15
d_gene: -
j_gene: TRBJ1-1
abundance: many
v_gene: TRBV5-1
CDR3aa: CASSSEGGVNTEAFF
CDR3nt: TGCGCCAGCAGCTCCGAAGGAGGAGTCAACACTGAAGCTTTCTTT

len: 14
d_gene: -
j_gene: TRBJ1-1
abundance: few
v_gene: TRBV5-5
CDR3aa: CASRLSGPNTEAFF
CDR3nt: TGTGCCAGCAGGTTGTCGGGACCGAACACTGAAGCTTTCTTT

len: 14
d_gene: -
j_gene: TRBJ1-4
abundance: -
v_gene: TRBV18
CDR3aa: CASSRGHGNEKLFF
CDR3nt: TGTGCCAGCTCCCGGGGGCACGGTAATGAAAAACTGTTTTTT

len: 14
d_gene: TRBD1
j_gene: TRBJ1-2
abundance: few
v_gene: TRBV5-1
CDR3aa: CASSSPGTGFGYTF
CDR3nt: TGCGCCAGCAGCAGCCCCGGGACAGGGTTTGGCTACACCTTC

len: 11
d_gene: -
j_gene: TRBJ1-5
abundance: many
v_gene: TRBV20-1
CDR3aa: CSARLDQPQHF
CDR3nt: TGCAGTGCTAGGCTGGATCAGCCCCAGCATTTT

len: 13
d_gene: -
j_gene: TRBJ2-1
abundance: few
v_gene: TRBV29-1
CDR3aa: CSVEYQGGNEQFF
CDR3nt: TGCAGCGTTGAATACCAGGGGGGGAATGAGCAGTTCTTC

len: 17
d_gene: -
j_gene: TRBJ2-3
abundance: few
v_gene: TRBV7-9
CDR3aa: CASSLDTLSWGSDTQYF
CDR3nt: TGTGCCAGCAGCTTAGACACCCTTTCGTGGGGTTCGGATACGCAGTATTTT

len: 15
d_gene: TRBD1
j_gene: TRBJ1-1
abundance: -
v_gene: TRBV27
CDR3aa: CASSSTGTGKTEAFF
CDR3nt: TGTGCCAGCAGTTCTACCGGGACAGGAAAAACTGAAGCTTTCTTT

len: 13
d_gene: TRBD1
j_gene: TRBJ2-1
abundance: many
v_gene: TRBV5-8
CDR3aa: CASSLGGQSGQFF
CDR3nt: TGTGCCAGCAGCTTGGGGGGACAGTCGGGGCAGTTCTTC

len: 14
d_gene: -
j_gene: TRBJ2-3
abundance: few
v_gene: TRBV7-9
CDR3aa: CASSPQAEGDTQYF
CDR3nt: TGTGCCAGCAGCCCTCAGGCGGAAGGAGATACGCAGTATTTT

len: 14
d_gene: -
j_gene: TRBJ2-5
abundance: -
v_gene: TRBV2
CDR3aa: CASSEEGPQETQYF
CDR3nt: TGTGCCAGCAGTGAAGAGGGACCCCAAGAGACCCAGTACTTC

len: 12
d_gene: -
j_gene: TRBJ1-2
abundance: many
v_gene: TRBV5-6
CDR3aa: CASSLVSHGYTF
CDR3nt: TGTGCCAGCAGCTTGGTCAGCCATGGCTACACCTTC

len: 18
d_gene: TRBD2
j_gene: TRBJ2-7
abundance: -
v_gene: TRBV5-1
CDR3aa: CASSPGTSGGESSYEQYF
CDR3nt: TGCGCCAGCAGCCCTGGGACTAGCGGGGGGGAGAGCTCCTACGAGCAGTACTTC

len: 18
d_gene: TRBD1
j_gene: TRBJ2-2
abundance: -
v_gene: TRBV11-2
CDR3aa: CASSRPKGGGLNTGELFF
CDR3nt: TGTGCCAGCAGCCGGCCCAAAGGGGGCGGATTAAACACCGGGGAGCTGTTTTTT

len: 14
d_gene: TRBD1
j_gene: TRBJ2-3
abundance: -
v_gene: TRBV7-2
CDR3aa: CASSEAGGRDTRYF
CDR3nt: TGTGCCAGCAGCGAGGCAGGGGGCAGAGATACGCGGTATTTT

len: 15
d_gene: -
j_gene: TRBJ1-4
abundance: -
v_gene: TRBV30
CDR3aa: CAWSPNGGKGEKLFF
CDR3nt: TGTGCCTGGAGTCCCAATGGGGGTAAAGGCGAAAAACTGTTTTTT

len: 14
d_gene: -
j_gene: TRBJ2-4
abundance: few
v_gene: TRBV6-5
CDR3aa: CASSYSSAHNEQYF
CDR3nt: TGTGCCAGCAGTTACTCTAGCGCACACAATGAGCAGTACTTC

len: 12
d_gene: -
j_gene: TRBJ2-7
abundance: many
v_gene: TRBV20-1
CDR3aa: CSALTQEVEQYF
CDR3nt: TGCAGTGCTCTAACTCAGGAGGTCGAGCAGTACTTC

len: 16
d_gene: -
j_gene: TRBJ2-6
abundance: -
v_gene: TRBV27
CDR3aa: CASNRGQRSGANVLTF
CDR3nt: TGTGCCAGCAACCGGGGTCAACGCTCTGGGGCCAACGTCCTGACTTTC

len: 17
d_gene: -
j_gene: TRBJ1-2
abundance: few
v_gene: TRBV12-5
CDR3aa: CASGLRMWRTRDYGYTF
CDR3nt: TGTGCTAGTGGTTTGAGAATGTGGAGGACGAGGGACTATGGCTACACCTTC

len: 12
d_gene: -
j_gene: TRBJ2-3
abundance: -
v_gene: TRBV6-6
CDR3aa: CASGLGFDTQYF
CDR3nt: TGTGCCAGCGGATTGGGATTTGATACGCAGTATTTT

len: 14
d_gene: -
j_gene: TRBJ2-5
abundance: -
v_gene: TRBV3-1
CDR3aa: CASSQVPLLETQYF
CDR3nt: TGTGCCAGCAGCCAAGTTCCCCTCTTGGAGACCCAGTACTTC

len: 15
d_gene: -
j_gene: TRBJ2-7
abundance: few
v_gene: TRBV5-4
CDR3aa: CASSPRPRVAYEQYF
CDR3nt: TGTGCCAGCAGCCCTCGCCCCCGAGTGGCCTACGAGCAGTACTTC

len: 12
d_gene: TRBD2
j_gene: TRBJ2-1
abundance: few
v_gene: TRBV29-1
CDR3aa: CSVEDSLAGWFF
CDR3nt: TGCAGCGTTGAAGATTCGCTAGCGGGGTGGTTCTTC

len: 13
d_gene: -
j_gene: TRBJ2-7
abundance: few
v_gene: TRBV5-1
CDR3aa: CACGRGDTYEQYF
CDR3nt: TGCGCCTGCGGCCGGGGGGACACTTACGAGCAGTACTTC

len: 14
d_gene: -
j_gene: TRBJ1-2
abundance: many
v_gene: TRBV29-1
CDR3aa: CSVIPPSWTVGYTF
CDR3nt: TGCAGCGTTATTCCCCCCTCCTGGACGGTAGGCTACACCTTC

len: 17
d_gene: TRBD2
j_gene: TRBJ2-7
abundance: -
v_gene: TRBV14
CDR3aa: CASSQALTSGRANEQYF
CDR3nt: TGTGCCAGCAGCCAAGCGCTGACTAGCGGGAGGGCCAACGAGCAGTACTTC

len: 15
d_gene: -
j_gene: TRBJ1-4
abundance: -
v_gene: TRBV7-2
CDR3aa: CASSRQGSGNEKLFF
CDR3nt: TGTGCCAGCAGCCGTCAAGGGTCGGGTAATGAAAAACTGTTTTTT

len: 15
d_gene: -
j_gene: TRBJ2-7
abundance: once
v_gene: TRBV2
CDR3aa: CASSDMAFRGNEQYF
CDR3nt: TGTGCCAGCAGTGACATGGCGTTTCGGGGCAATGAGCAGTACTTC

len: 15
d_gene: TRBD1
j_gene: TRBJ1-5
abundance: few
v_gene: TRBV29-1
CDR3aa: CSVTSGTGVVQPQHF
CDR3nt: TGCAGCGTTACGTCCGGGACAGGGGTGGTTCAGCCCCAGCATTTT

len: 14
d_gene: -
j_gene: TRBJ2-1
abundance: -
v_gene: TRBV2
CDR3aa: CASSETGPYNEQFF
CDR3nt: TGTGCCAGCAGTGAAACGGGGCCTTACAATGAGCAGTTCTTC

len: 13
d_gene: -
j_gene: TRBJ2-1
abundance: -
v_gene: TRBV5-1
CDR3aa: CASSGGVPNEQFF
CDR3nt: TGCGCCAGCAGCGGGGGAGTCCCCAATGAGCAGTTCTTC

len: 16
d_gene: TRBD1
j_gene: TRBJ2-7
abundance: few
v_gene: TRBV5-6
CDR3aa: CASSRTGTGDRYEQYF
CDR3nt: TGTGCCAGCAGCCGTACCGGGACAGGGGACCGGTACGAGCAGTACTTC

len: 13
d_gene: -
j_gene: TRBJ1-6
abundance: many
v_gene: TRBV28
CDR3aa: CASSPPYNSPLHF
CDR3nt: TGTGCCAGCAGTCCGCCCTACAATTCACCCCTCCACTTT

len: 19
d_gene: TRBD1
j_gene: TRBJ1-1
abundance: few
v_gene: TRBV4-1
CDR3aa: CASSQGSPQDRGMNTEAFF
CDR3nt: TGCGCCAGCAGCCAAGGATCACCTCAGGACAGGGGTATGAACACTGAAGCTTTCTTT

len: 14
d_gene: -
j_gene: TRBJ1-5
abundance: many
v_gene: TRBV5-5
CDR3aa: CASSLGGGSQPQHF
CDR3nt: TGTGCCAGCAGCTTGGGGGGGGGATCTCAGCCCCAGCATTTT

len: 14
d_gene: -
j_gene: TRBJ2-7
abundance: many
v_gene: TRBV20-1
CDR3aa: CSAPPVQGLNEQYF
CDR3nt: TGCAGTGCTCCTCCTGTACAGGGTTTAAACGAGCAGTACTTC

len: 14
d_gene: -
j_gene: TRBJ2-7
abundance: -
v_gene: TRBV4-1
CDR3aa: CASSQGSAVGEQYF
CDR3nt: TGCGCCAGCAGCCAGGGCTCTGCCGTCGGCGAGCAGTACTTC

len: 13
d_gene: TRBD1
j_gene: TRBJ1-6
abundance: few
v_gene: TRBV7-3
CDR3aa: CASGQGVGSPLHF
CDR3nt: TGTGCCAGCGGACAGGGGGTAGGTTCACCCCTCCACTTT

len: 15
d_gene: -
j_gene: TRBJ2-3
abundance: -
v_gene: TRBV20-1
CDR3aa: CSARGPAVPTDTQYF
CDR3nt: TGCAGTGCTAGGGGACCGGCGGTCCCCACAGATACGCAGTATTTT

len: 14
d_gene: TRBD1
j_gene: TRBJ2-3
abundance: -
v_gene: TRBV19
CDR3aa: CASNADRGADTQYF
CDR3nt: TGTGCCAGTAACGCGGACAGGGGAGCAGATACGCAGTATTTT

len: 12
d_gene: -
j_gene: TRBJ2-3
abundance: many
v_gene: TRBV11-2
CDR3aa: CASSRDPLREYF
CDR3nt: TGTGCCAGCAGCAGAGATCCACTGCGGGAGTATTTT

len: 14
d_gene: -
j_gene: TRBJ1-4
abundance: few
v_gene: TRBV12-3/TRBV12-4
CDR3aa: CASSPRVANEKLFF
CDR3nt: TGTGCCAGCAGTCCCAGGGTCGCTAATGAAAAACTGTTTTTT

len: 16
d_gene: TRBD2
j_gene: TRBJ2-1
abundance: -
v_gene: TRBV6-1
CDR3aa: CASTPTLAGGLYEQFF
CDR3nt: TGTGCCAGCACCCCAACCCTAGCGGGGGGGTTATATGAGCAGTTCTTC

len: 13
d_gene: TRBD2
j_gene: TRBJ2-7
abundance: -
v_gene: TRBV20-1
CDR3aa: CSALAGTAYEQYF
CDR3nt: TGCAGTGCTCTAGCGGGAACTGCCTACGAGCAGTACTTC

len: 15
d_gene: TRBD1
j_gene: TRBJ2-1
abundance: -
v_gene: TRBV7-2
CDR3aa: CASSPIGQVYNEQFF
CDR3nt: TGTGCCAGCAGCCCGATTGGACAGGTCTACAATGAGCAGTTCTTC

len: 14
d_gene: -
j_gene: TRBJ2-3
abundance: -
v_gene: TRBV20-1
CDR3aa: CSASQRSEDDTQYF
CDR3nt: TGCAGTGCTAGTCAAAGATCCGAAGACGATACGCAGTATTTT

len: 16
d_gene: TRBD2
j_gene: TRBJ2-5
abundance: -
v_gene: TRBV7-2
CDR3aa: CASSDSSGGLNDEQYF
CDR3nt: TGTGCCAGCAGCGACTCTAGCGGGGGGCTTAACGATGAGCAGTACTTC

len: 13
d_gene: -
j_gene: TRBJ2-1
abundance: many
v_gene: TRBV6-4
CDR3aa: CASSDRGHNEQFF
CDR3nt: TGTGCCAGCAGTGACAGGGGCCACAATGAGCAGTTCTTC

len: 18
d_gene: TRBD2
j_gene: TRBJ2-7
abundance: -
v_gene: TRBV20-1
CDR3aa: CSARSATSSGKVRYEQYF
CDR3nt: TGCAGTGCTAGAAGCGCCACCTCAAGCGGGAAGGTAAGGTACGAGCAGTACTTC

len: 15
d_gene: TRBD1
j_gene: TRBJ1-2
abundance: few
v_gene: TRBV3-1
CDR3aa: CASSHRGQGARGYTF
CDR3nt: TGTGCCAGCAGCCATCGGGGACAGGGGGCGCGGGGCTACACCTTC

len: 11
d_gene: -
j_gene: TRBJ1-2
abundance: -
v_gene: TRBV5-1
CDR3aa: CASSSDRGYTF
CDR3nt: TGCGCCAGCAGCTCGGACAGAGGCTACACCTTC

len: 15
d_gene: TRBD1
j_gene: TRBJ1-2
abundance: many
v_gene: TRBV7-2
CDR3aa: CASSLALGQAWGYTF
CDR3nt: TGTGCCAGCAGCTTAGCCCTTGGACAGGCTTGGGGCTACACCTTC

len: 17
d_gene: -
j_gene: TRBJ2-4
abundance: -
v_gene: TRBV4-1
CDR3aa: CASSQVSGKIAKNIQYF
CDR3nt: TGCGCCAGCAGCCAAGTTTCAGGGAAGATAGCCAAAAACATTCAGTACTTC

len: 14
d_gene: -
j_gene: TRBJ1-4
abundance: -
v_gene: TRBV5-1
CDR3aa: CASTMRGTNEKLFF
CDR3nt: TGCGCCAGCACCATGAGAGGAACTAATGAAAAACTGTTTTTT

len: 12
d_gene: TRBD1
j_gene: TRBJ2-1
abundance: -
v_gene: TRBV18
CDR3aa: CASSPDSQGEFF
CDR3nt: TGTGCCAGCTCACCAGATTCGCAGGGGGAGTTCTTC

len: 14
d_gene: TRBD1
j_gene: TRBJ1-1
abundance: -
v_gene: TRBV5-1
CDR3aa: CASDTGDENTEAFF
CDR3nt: TGCGCCAGTGATACAGGGGATGAGAACACTGAAGCTTTCTTT

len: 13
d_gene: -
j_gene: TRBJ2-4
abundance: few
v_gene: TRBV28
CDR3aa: CASSLRNSGIQYF
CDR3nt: TGTGCCAGCAGTTTAAGAAACTCGGGCATTCAGTACTTC